A single sample is the source of the 16 T cell receptor beta chains below, sequenced in a study of HIV-infected children after antiretroviral therapy interruption. Unique molecular identifiers were included in an RNA-based 3' RACE TCR library. TCRdb re-called the 3' RACE reads through MiXCR, storing one row per CDR3 protein. The data show some 40,000 distinct CDR3 sequences, less than 8.5% seen once. Documented treatment: PENTA 11 planned treatment interruption arm or continuous ART arm. The material was CD45RA+ CD4+ T cells from PBMCs, pooled from several time points, obtained from a donor given antiretroviral therapy, either interrupted or continuous. Subset given: naive CD4+ CD45RA+ CD45RO- T cells. These receptors originate from a pool of human donors with HIV.

There are many counts of this clonotype. V usage is TRBV24-1 and J usage is TRBJ2-2, with D maybe TRBD2 (6 bases). Trimming cost V 5 bases and J 3 bases, with 9 bases left between them. The CDR3 is 14 amino acids. Germline CDR1 and CDR2: KGHDR and SFDVKD. Written as DNA, the CDR3 is TGTGCCACCAGTGGCAGGGAGGACACCGGGGAGCTGTTTTTT. The encoded protein is CATSGREDTGELFF.

This clonotype occurred many times. This chain uses TRBV19 with TRBJ2-7, with a possible D match to TRBD2 (5 bases). The germline gives CDR1 LNHDA, CDR2 SQIVND (reference sequence). The CDR3 extends over 12 amino acids. V was pared by 5 bases and J by 6 bases, with 11 bases between. CDR3 coding DNA: TGTGCCAGTAGTGTCCGAGGAGGCGAGCAGTACTTC. Translated, it gives CASSVRGGEQYF.

Concerning this clonotype itself: A junction boundary mismatches the germline segment, possibly from a read error. The chain carries TRBV13 and TRBJ2-5; D gene uncertain. Germline V gene sequence: CDR1 PRHDT, CDR2 FYEKMQ (reference sequence). The CDR3 sequence is 12 residues long. The CDR3 protein is CASSLHQDTQYF. The DNA for the CDR3 is TGTGCCAGCTCTCTCCACCAAGACACCCAGTACTTT.

This clonotype appeared many times. The rearrangement joins TRBV19 to TRBJ1-6; 8 bases are shared with TRBD1. The CDR3 runs to 15 residues. The trim removed 3 bases at V and 6 bases at J, leaving 4 bases unmatched. CDR1 and CDR2 (germline): LNHDA, SQIVND (reference sequence). The CDR3 region is CASSIRDRGNSPLHF. CDR3 DNA sequence: TGTGCCAGTAGTATCCGCGACAGGGGTAATTCACCCCTCCACTTT.

This clonotype occurred many times. This rearrangement joins TRBV12-3 or TRBV12-4 to TRBJ2-1; 10 nucleotides agree with TRBD2. This CDR3 is built from 16 residues. V lost 3 bases to trimming and J lost 7 bases; unmatched junction nucleotides: 9. The CDR3 protein is CASSLGGLAIRNEQFF. For the CDR3, the DNA is TGTGCCAGCAGTTTGGGGGGACTAGCGATCAGGAATGAGCAGTTCTTC.

This clonotype has just a few counts. The chain is built from TRBV5-1 and TRBJ2-5; a weak D match, TRBD1 (5 bases). V shed 6 bases and J shed 3 bases, with 15 bases lying between them. Germline lookup yields CDR1 SGHRS and CDR2 YFSETQ. This CDR3 region has 14 residues. This chain's CDR3 is CASTRRTYEETQYF. The CDR3 DNA is TGCGCCAGCACCAGAAGGACATACGAAGAGACCCAGTACTTC.

This clonotype was picked up many times. This sequence joins TRBV28 and TRBJ2-1; D could derive from TRBD1 or TRBD2 (5 bases each). The V end lost 8 bases, the J end lost 6 bases, and 20 bases lay between the germline ends. Germline values: CDR1 MDHEN, CDR2 SYDVKM. This CDR3 region has 15 residues. CDR3 bases: TGTGCCAGCCATGCTCAAACCGGGGCAATCAATGAGCAGTTCTTC. Translating gives CASHAQTGAINEQFF.

There are many counts of this clonotype. The gene calls are TRBV3-1 and TRBJ2-3; unclear D gene. Trimming stripped 0 bases from V and 1 base from J, with 5 bases between. Germline CDR1 is LGHDT and CDR2 is YNNKEL (reference sequence). The length of the CDR3 is 14 residues. CDR3 amino acids: CASSQEAGTDTQYF. The CDR3 coding sequence is TGTGCCAGCAGCCAAGAGGCCGGCACAGATACGCAGTATTTT.

This clonotype was seen a handful of times. The chain recombines TRBV2 with TRBJ2-1; the D is unclear. Trimming left V 6 bases short and J 7 bases short, with 19 bases between. Germline-derived CDR1 and CDR2 are SNHLY and FYNNEI. The length of the CDR3 is 15 residues. The CDR3, as DNA: TGTGCCAGCAGCCGCGATCACAACCCCTTGAATGAGCAGTTCTTC. As protein: CASSRDHNPLNEQFF. The variable domain in full, completed from reference TRBV2 and TRBJ2-1, reads EPEVTQTPSHQVTQMGQEVILRCVPISNHLYFYWYRQILGQKVEFLVSFYNNEISEKSEIFDDQFSVERPDGSNFTLKIRSTKLEDSAMYFCASSRDHNPLNEQFFGPGTRLTVL.

This clonotype occurred many times. The rearrangement uses TRBV7-2 and TRBJ2-5; the D is unclear. The CDR3 spans 13 residues. Germline values: CDR1 SGHTA, CDR2 FQGNSA. Trimming left V 1 base short and J 5 bases short, with 8 bases between. This CDR3 reads CASSLGPGETQYF. The CDR3 DNA sequence: TGTGCCAGCAGCTTAGGACCCGGGGAGACCCAGTACTTC. The full variable domain, in which reference TRBV7-2 and TRBJ2-5 provide the parts outside the CDR3, is GAGVSQSPSNKVTEKGKDVELRCDPISGHTALYWYRQSLGQGLEFLIYFQGNSAPDKSGLPSDRFSAERTGGSVSTLTIQRTQQEDSAVYLCASSLGPGETQYFGPGTRLLVL.

This clonotype was found a few times. The DNA for the CDR3 is TGTGCCAGCAGCCTGACAGGGGCCGGCAGAAACACCATATATTTT. Translation: CASSLTGAGRNTIYF. The V gene is TRBV7-2, the J gene TRBJ1-3; 8 bases align to TRBD1. The CDR3 is 15 residues long. CDR1 and CDR2 from the germline V gene are SGHTA and FQGNSA. The ends lost 5 bases at V and 5 bases at J; junction bases unmatched: 8.

This clonotype was counted ten times or more. V gene TRBV4-1 combines with J gene TRBJ1-4; D uncertain. Germline CDR1 MGHRA, CDR2 YSYEKL. V dropped 1 base and J dropped 5 bases, with 17 bases sitting between them. The CDR3 loop spans 17 amino acids. For the CDR3, the DNA is TGCGCCAGCAGCCAAGGGGTGAGCGGGCGGCGCAATGAAAAACTGTTTTTT. Its protein is CASSQGVSGRRNEKLFF.

The chain combines TRBV20-1 with TRBJ1-2; no reliable D call. The CDR3 has 9 residues. CDR1 is DFQATT, CDR2 SNEGSKA, per germline (reference sequence). The CDR3 nucleotides are TGCACCCCTAACTATGGCTACACCTTC. Residues: CTPNYGYTF.

The sample holds a few counts of this clonotype. This chain connects TRBV5-6 to TRBJ1-1; D not certain. Trimming removed 2 bases at V and 7 bases at J, with 12 bases between. Germline V gene sequence: CDR1 SGHDT, CDR2 YYEEEE. The CDR3 runs 13 residues. CDR3 sequence (DNA): TGTGCCAGCAGCTTCGGGTCAGTTGATGAAGCTTTCTTT. Translation: CASSFGSVDEAFF.

This clonotype was seen a handful of times. The chain has TRBV20-1 and TRBJ1-5, with a possible D match to TRBD1 (6 bases). Trimming took off 3 bases at V and 0 bases at J, with 15 bases between the two ends. This CDR3 region has 16 residues. Germline loops: CDR1 DFQATT, CDR2 SNEGSKA (reference sequence). The CDR3 here is CSASELTGYSNQPQHF. CDR3 DNA sequence: TGCAGTGCTAGTGAGTTGACAGGATATAGCAATCAGCCCCAGCATTTT.

This clonotype was counted between two and nine times. This sequence joins TRBV12-3 or TRBV12-4 and TRBJ2-1; possible D gene TRBD1, 5 bases. Trimming cost V 8 bases and J 10 bases, with 15 bases left between them. This CDR3 has 12 amino acids. CDR3: CASVLGPGEQFF. CDR3 DNA sequence: TGTGCCAGCGTATTGGGGCCTGGGGAGCAGTTCTTC.